This T cell receptor (beta chain) was obtained from a study of beta chain features in type 1 diabetes. Points from the study as a whole: Among patients, naive, central memory and Treg TCRB repertoires appeared more similar than among healthy donors. A pattern of fewer insertions and more deletions at VDJ junctions was seen in type 1 diabetes patients. Cells carrying high TCR expression could end up over-represented when cDNA is sequenced. Type 1 diabetes patients showed a moderate but significant shortening of TCRB CDR3s in all four CD4+ subsets. Patients and controls would be equally affected if PCR favored shorter templates.

With respect to this clone: What it recognizes is unknown.

V lost 5 bases to trimming and J lost 4 bases, with 26 bases between them. Germline V lookup: CDR1 SEHNR, CDR2 FQNEAQ (reference sequence). The CDR3 sequence is 19 residues long. Sequencing targeted expressed TCRB transcripts, as all isolated RNA had been reverse transcribed. This table comes from immunoSEQ multiplex PCR, and its TCRdb copy is limited to in-frame clones, with some not included. The table has hundreds of thousands of clones, 9.5% to 13% seen once. The sequencing sample was made of naive CD4+ T cells from blood. The TCR originated in a man aged 30-40 years with type 1 diabetes. V is TRBV7-9 and J is TRBJ2-2; maybe TRBD1 (7 bases). CDR3 DNA sequence: TGTGCCAGCAGCCCGTACAGGGGAGGCGTTCTATCGGGCACCGGGGAGCTGTTTTTT. Encoded protein: CASSPYRGGVLSGTGELFF.